This paragraph covers one TCR beta chain sequence. Recovered Cohort 3 donors showed two negative PCRs, clearance, or symptom resolution. The sample belongs to a study of blood T cell repertoires in COVID-19. Original processing methods: Amplification from reference gene primers served as the basis for estimated nucleated cell counts. TCRdb's copy holds only in-frame clones and misses some; the assay was immunoSEQ multiplex PCR. The V and J calls and clone size come from that table; D and trimming were worked out from the DNA. The sample lists some 500,000 clones; approximately 87% were seen once. This TCR was sampled from a woman aged 40 to 50 who had recovered from COVID-19. Sequenced input: PBMCs or T cells enriched from blood (not recorded which).

CDR3 nucleotides: TGTGCCTGGAGCCCGGACAGCTACTATGGCTACACCTTC. This translates into CAWSPDSYYGYTF. The chain links TRBV30 to TRBJ1-2, with D perhaps matching TRBD1 (6 bases). Germline CDR1 GTSNPN, CDR2 SVGIG (reference sequence). There are 13 residues in the CDR3. Trimming cost V 3 bases and J 3 bases, with 11 bases left between them. The full variable domain, completed using reference TRBV30 and TRBJ1-2, is SQTIHQWPATLVQPVGSPLSLECTVEGTSNPNLYWYRQAAGRGLQLLFYSVGIGQISSEVPQNLSASRPQDRQFILSSKKLLLSDSGFYLCAWSPDSYYGYTFGSGTRLTVV.